This T cell receptor beta chain was found in a study of T cells in women clearing cervical HPV infection. In the study overall: Controls' single incident HPV16 infection cleared within 12 months without precancer.

Turning to this clone: The antigen is unknown. The read halts 3 residues ahead of the CDR3 end, with the missing end drawn from the germline J gene.

Whole-study findings and limits: Richness differences could reflect unmeasured T-cell content per sample. Controls had more TRBV6-7 (approximately 0.15%) than cases (roughly 0.11%).

TCRdb's copy holds only in-frame clones and misses some; the assay was immunoSEQ multiplex PCR. This sample contains around 35,000 clones. Germline CDR1 and CDR2: KGHDR and SFDVKD. The CDR3 spans 15 residues. V was clipped by 3 bases and J by 7 bases; unmatched bases: 7. The clonotype comes from a woman between 18 and 70 years old with a cervical HPV16 infection that either progressed to CIN3+ or cleared (not recorded which). The chain uses TRBV24-1 and TRBJ1-4, with 7 positions matching TRBD1. Sequenced material: blood buffy coat. The chain's CDR3 is CATSDAGTESEKLFF. The part of the CDR3 DNA that was read is TGTGCCACCAGTGATGCCGGGACAGAAAGTGAAAAA.